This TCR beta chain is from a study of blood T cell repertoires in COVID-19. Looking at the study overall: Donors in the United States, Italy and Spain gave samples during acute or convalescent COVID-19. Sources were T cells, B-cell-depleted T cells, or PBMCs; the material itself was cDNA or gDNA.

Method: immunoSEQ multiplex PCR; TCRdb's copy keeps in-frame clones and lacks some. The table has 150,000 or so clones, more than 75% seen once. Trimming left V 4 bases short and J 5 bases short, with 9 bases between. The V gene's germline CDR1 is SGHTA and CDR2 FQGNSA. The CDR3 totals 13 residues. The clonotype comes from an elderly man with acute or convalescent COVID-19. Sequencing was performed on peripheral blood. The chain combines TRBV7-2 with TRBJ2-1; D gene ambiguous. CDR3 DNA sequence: TGTGCCAGCAGCTGGAGAATGAACAATGAGCAGTTCTTC. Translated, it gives CASSWRMNNEQFF.